The rows below give T cell receptor beta chains drawn from one sample of a study of cytomegalovirus exposure and HLA in healthy donors. The data were produced by immunoSEQ multiplex PCR, yet TCRdb's version contains in-frame clones alone and is incomplete. This table holds some 130,000 clones, around 80% found once. The specimen sequenced was PBMCs. Receptors originate from a man between 35 and 55 years old in good health and CMV-seropositive. Both conserved end residues are part of each CDR3. Each record gives: D gene, V gene, J gene, clone size, CDR3 protein, CDR3 DNA. The D gene is left open where the match is weak. Where a row states a size, it is once, few, many or the class of an expanded clone; other rows omit it.

d_call: -
v_call: TRBV6-5
j_call: TRBJ1-1
clone_size: -
cdr3_aa: CASIRSRRHTEAFF
cdr3_nt: TGTGCCAGCATTCGGAGTCGACGGCACACTGAAGCTTTCTTT

d_call: TRBD2
v_call: TRBV9
j_call: TRBJ2-5
clone_size: -
cdr3_aa: CASSVAPGLAGGRETQYF
cdr3_nt: TGTGCCAGCAGCGTAGCACCGGGACTAGCGGGAGGGAGAGAGACCCAGTACTTC

d_call: TRBD1
v_call: TRBV5-4
j_call: TRBJ1-1
clone_size: -
cdr3_aa: CASSPGTVEAFF
cdr3_nt: TGTGCCAGCAGCCCCGGGACAGTTGAAGCTTTCTTT

d_call: TRBD1
v_call: TRBV5-1
j_call: TRBJ1-2
clone_size: -
cdr3_aa: CASSLLQGGYGYTF
cdr3_nt: TGCGCCAGCAGCCTGTTGCAGGGGGGCTATGGCTACACCTTC

d_call: TRBD1
v_call: TRBV28
j_call: TRBJ1-2
clone_size: -
cdr3_aa: CASSLFTGVVGYTF
cdr3_nt: TGTGCCAGCAGTTTATTTACAGGGGTAGTTGGCTACACCTTC

d_call: TRBD2
v_call: TRBV6-5
j_call: TRBJ2-7
clone_size: -
cdr3_aa: CASSYEISGPPEQYF
cdr3_nt: TGTGCCAGCAGTTACGAAATTAGCGGGCCCCCTGAGCAGTACTTC

d_call: TRBD1
v_call: TRBV6-6
j_call: TRBJ2-7
clone_size: -
cdr3_aa: CASSYTGGYEQYF
cdr3_nt: TGTGCCAGCAGTTACACAGGGGGCTACGAGCAGTACTTC

d_call: TRBD1
v_call: TRBV19
j_call: TRBJ2-7
clone_size: once
cdr3_aa: CASRATGTGTAYEQYF
cdr3_nt: TGTGCCAGTAGAGCCACCGGGACAGGGACTGCCTACGAGCAGTACTTC

d_call: TRBD2
v_call: TRBV7-9
j_call: TRBJ2-7
clone_size: -
cdr3_aa: CASSYPGTSGYEQYF
cdr3_nt: TGTGCCAGCAGCTACCCCGGGACTAGCGGGTACGAGCAGTACTTC

d_call: TRBD2
v_call: TRBV4-1
j_call: TRBJ2-1
clone_size: -
cdr3_aa: CASSFRMASGRDEQFF
cdr3_nt: TGCGCCAGCAGCTTCCGGATGGCTAGCGGGAGAGATGAGCAGTTCTTC

d_call: TRBD1
v_call: TRBV5-4
j_call: TRBJ2-2
clone_size: -
cdr3_aa: CASRPTGLPIPGELFF
cdr3_nt: TGTGCCAGCAGACCGACAGGGCTACCCATCCCCGGGGAGCTGTTTTTT

d_call: -
v_call: TRBV7-7
j_call: TRBJ2-5
clone_size: -
cdr3_aa: CASSLINPGGIETQYF
cdr3_nt: TGTGCCAGCAGCTTGATCAACCCAGGGGGGATAGAGACCCAGTACTTC

d_call: TRBD2
v_call: TRBV30
j_call: TRBJ2-2
clone_size: few
cdr3_aa: CAWSGGGTGELFF
cdr3_nt: TGTGCCTGGAGTGGGGGGGGAACCGGGGAGCTGTTTTTT

d_call: -
v_call: TRBV28
j_call: TRBJ2-5
clone_size: -
cdr3_aa: CASRGGRAETQYF
cdr3_nt: TGTGCCAGCAGGGGGGGGCGCGCGGAGACCCAGTACTTC

d_call: -
v_call: TRBV27
j_call: TRBJ2-7
clone_size: -
cdr3_aa: CASRTPPYEQYF
cdr3_nt: TGTGCCAGCAGGACTCCTCCCTACGAGCAGTACTTC

d_call: TRBD2
v_call: TRBV5-1
j_call: TRBJ2-7
clone_size: -
cdr3_aa: CASSLETSGVRLYEQYF
cdr3_nt: TGCGCCAGCAGCTTGGAGACTAGCGGGGTGCGCCTATACGAGCAGTACTTC

d_call: TRBD1
v_call: TRBV25-1
j_call: TRBJ1-2
clone_size: -
cdr3_aa: CASRGDRGLDTF
cdr3_nt: TGTGCCAGCAGGGGGGACAGGGGACTTGACACCTTC

d_call: TRBD1
v_call: TRBV19
j_call: TRBJ2-7
clone_size: -
cdr3_aa: CASSIWGQIYEQYF
cdr3_nt: TGTGCCAGTAGTATTTGGGGACAGATCTACGAGCAGTACTTC

d_call: TRBD2
v_call: TRBV10-3
j_call: TRBJ2-3
clone_size: -
cdr3_aa: CAISATSGPTDTQYF
cdr3_nt: TGTGCCATCAGTGCAACTAGCGGACCCACAGATACGCAGTATTTT

d_call: -
v_call: TRBV30
j_call: TRBJ2-7
clone_size: -
cdr3_aa: CAWSVTGPPTYEQYF
cdr3_nt: TGTGCCTGGAGTGTTACAGGCCCTCCCACCTACGAGCAGTACTTC

d_call: TRBD2
v_call: TRBV19
j_call: TRBJ2-7
clone_size: -
cdr3_aa: CASSISVAGVYEQYF
cdr3_nt: TGTGCCAGTAGTATTTCAGTAGCGGGAGTTTACGAGCAGTACTTC

d_call: TRBD1
v_call: TRBV5-1
j_call: TRBJ2-5
clone_size: -
cdr3_aa: CASSLASTGSQETQYF
cdr3_nt: TGCGCCAGCAGCTTGGCCTCGACAGGGTCCCAAGAGACCCAGTACTTC

d_call: -
v_call: TRBV5-1
j_call: TRBJ1-1
clone_size: -
cdr3_aa: CASSLSGGAEAFF
cdr3_nt: TGCGCCAGCAGTTTAAGCGGGGGGGCCGAAGCTTTCTTT

d_call: -
v_call: TRBV30
j_call: TRBJ2-7
clone_size: -
cdr3_aa: CAWTGGGEGGHEQYF
cdr3_nt: TGTGCCTGGACCGGGGGTGGAGAGGGAGGCCACGAGCAGTACTTC

d_call: TRBD1
v_call: TRBV30
j_call: TRBJ2-3
clone_size: -
cdr3_aa: CAWSVPWDRAADTQYF
cdr3_nt: TGTGCCTGGAGTGTACCCTGGGACAGGGCGGCAGATACGCAGTATTTT

d_call: -
v_call: TRBV11-2
j_call: TRBJ2-5
clone_size: few
cdr3_aa: CASRGAGYSRETQYF
cdr3_nt: TGTGCCAGCAGGGGGGCAGGATACTCTCGGGAGACCCAGTACTTC

d_call: -
v_call: TRBV9
j_call: TRBJ1-2
clone_size: few
cdr3_aa: CASSSWGESYTF
cdr3_nt: TGTGCCAGCAGCTCGTGGGGAGAAAGCTACACCTTC

d_call: -
v_call: TRBV10-2
j_call: TRBJ2-5
clone_size: -
cdr3_aa: CASTGQIQETQYF
cdr3_nt: TGCGCCAGCACCGGACAAATCCAAGAGACCCAGTACTTC

d_call: TRBD1
v_call: TRBV10-3
j_call: TRBJ2-2
clone_size: -
cdr3_aa: CATRTGEGNTGELFF
cdr3_nt: TGTGCCACCAGAACAGGGGAAGGTAACACCGGGGAGCTGTTTTTT

d_call: -
v_call: TRBV18
j_call: TRBJ1-1
clone_size: -
cdr3_aa: CASSPYQWSTTEAFF
cdr3_nt: TGTGCCAGCTCACCTTACCAGTGGTCCACCACTGAAGCTTTCTTT

d_call: TRBD2
v_call: TRBV6-5
j_call: TRBJ2-1
clone_size: -
cdr3_aa: CASSTSGREFF
cdr3_nt: TGTGCCAGCAGTACCAGCGGGAGAGAGTTCTTC

d_call: -
v_call: TRBV6-5
j_call: TRBJ1-2
clone_size: -
cdr3_aa: CALLGADGYTF
cdr3_nt: TGTGCCCTTTTAGGGGCCGATGGCTACACCTTC

d_call: -
v_call: TRBV6-5
j_call: TRBJ1-4
clone_size: -
cdr3_aa: CASSPIRQDEKLFF
cdr3_nt: TGTGCCAGCAGCCCTATAAGACAGGATGAAAAACTGTTTTTT

d_call: -
v_call: TRBV7-9
j_call: TRBJ1-3
clone_size: -
cdr3_aa: CSSSRGNTIYF
cdr3_nt: TGTTCCAGCAGCCGGGGAAACACCATATATTTT

d_call: -
v_call: TRBV5-1
j_call: TRBJ2-2
clone_size: -
cdr3_aa: CASRFLQGAGELFF
cdr3_nt: TGCGCCAGCAGATTCCTACAGGGTGCCGGGGAGCTGTTTTTT

d_call: TRBD2
v_call: TRBV27
j_call: TRBJ2-1
clone_size: -
cdr3_aa: CASRQRGLAGGQQFF
cdr3_nt: TGTGCCAGCAGACAAAGGGGACTAGCGGGAGGTCAGCAGTTCTTC

d_call: TRBD1
v_call: TRBV5-1
j_call: TRBJ1-2
clone_size: -
cdr3_aa: CASSLMEGAGGYTF
cdr3_nt: TGCGCCAGCAGCTTGATGGAGGGGGCTGGTGGCTACACCTTC

d_call: TRBD1
v_call: TRBV18
j_call: TRBJ1-1
clone_size: -
cdr3_aa: CASSRDRNTEAFF
cdr3_nt: TGTGCCAGCTCCCGGGACAGGAATACTGAAGCTTTCTTT

d_call: TRBD1
v_call: TRBV5-1
j_call: TRBJ1-2
clone_size: once
cdr3_aa: CASSLMTGEYGYTF
cdr3_nt: TGCGCCAGCAGCCTAATGACAGGGGAATATGGCTACACCTTC

d_call: -
v_call: TRBV5-1
j_call: TRBJ2-7
clone_size: -
cdr3_aa: CASSLQRLTYEQYF
cdr3_nt: TGCGCCAGCAGCCTCCAACGGCTGACATACGAGCAGTACTTC

d_call: -
v_call: TRBV28
j_call: TRBJ1-2
clone_size: once
cdr3_aa: CASSSPREASPPYGYTF
cdr3_nt: TGTGCCAGCAGCTCCCCCCGGGAGGCTTCTCCTCCCTATGGCTACACCTTC

d_call: TRBD2
v_call: TRBV19
j_call: TRBJ2-4
clone_size: -
cdr3_aa: CATQPSGTLAKNIQYF
cdr3_nt: TGTGCCACCCAGCCCAGCGGGACTTTAGCCAAAAACATTCAGTACTTC

d_call: TRBD2
v_call: TRBV7-2
j_call: TRBJ2-4
clone_size: -
cdr3_aa: CASSFGLGRNIQYF
cdr3_nt: TGTGCCAGCAGTTTCGGACTAGGAAGAAACATTCAGTACTTC

d_call: TRBD2
v_call: TRBV5-1
j_call: TRBJ2-3
clone_size: -
cdr3_aa: CASSLGTSGPQYF
cdr3_nt: TGCGCCAGCAGCTTGGGTACTAGCGGACCGCAGTATTTT

d_call: -
v_call: TRBV1
j_call: TRBJ1-1
clone_size: -
cdr3_aa: CTSSQADSIEAFF
cdr3_nt: TGCACCAGCAGCCAGGCTGACAGTATTGAAGCTTTCTTT

d_call: TRBD1
v_call: TRBV10-3
j_call: TRBJ2-1
clone_size: -
cdr3_aa: CAISTTGTDYNEQFF
cdr3_nt: TGTGCCATCAGCACTACCGGGACAGACTACAATGAGCAGTTCTTC

d_call: TRBD2
v_call: TRBV19
j_call: TRBJ2-5
clone_size: -
cdr3_aa: CATAETSGPRKYF
cdr3_nt: TGTGCCACCGCTGAAACTAGCGGGCCTCGGAAGTACTTC

d_call: -
v_call: TRBV5-6
j_call: TRBJ2-7
clone_size: -
cdr3_aa: CASSFGRDEQYF
cdr3_nt: TGTGCCAGCAGCTTCGGCAGGGACGAGCAGTACTTC

d_call: TRBD1
v_call: TRBV5-1
j_call: TRBJ1-2
clone_size: -
cdr3_aa: CASSLTQGENYGYTF
cdr3_nt: TGCGCCAGCAGCTTAACTCAGGGGGAGAACTATGGCTACACCTTC

d_call: -
v_call: TRBV2
j_call: TRBJ2-3
clone_size: -
cdr3_aa: CASSLKWREADTQYF
cdr3_nt: TGTGCCAGCAGTCTCAAGTGGCGGGAAGCAGATACGCAATATTTT

d_call: -
v_call: TRBV11-3
j_call: TRBJ2-2
clone_size: few
cdr3_aa: CASKGTHTGELFF
cdr3_nt: TGTGCCAGCAAAGGGACTCACACCGGGGAGCTGTTTTTT

d_call: TRBD2
v_call: TRBV6-1
j_call: TRBJ2-3
clone_size: -
cdr3_aa: CASRSGRGTDTQYF
cdr3_nt: TGTGCCAGCCGCAGCGGGAGAGGGACAGATACGCAGTATTTT

d_call: TRBD2
v_call: TRBV6-5
j_call: TRBJ2-7
clone_size: once
cdr3_aa: CASSYSAGLAYEQYF
cdr3_nt: TGTGCCAGCAGTTACTCGGCCGGACTAGCTTACGAGCAGTACTTC

d_call: -
v_call: TRBV9
j_call: TRBJ2-1
clone_size: -
cdr3_aa: CASSPDSLYNEQFF
cdr3_nt: TGTGCCAGCAGCCCGGACAGCTTATACAATGAGCAGTTCTTC

d_call: TRBD1
v_call: TRBV23-1
j_call: TRBJ1-1
clone_size: -
cdr3_aa: CASSPSGQTTEAFF
cdr3_nt: TGCGCCAGCAGTCCGTCGGGACAGACCACTGAAGCTTTCTTT